The 12 T cell receptor beta chains below come from one sample, sequenced in a study of PD-1 blockade in classical Hodgkin lymphoma. Following autologous stem cell transplantation, relapse occurred in every patient, and exposure to brentuximab vedotin varied. TCRdb keeps only in-frame clones here, not all; method: immunoSEQ multiplex PCR. The repertoire holds more than 50,000 clones, about nine tenths seen once, with about 9.6% in the top ten. The input for sequencing was peripheral blood mononuclear cells (PBMCs), taken at baseline. These receptors were obtained from a human donor with classical Hodgkin lymphoma.

Note on this clone: The sample carries other DNA sequences with the same CDR3. The chain employs TRBV6-1 and TRBJ2-7; TRBD1 or TRBD2 may be the D gene (6 bases each). Germline V gene sequence: CDR1 MNHNS, CDR2 SASEGT. V lost 1 base and J 2 bases, leaving 12 bases between the germline ends. This CDR3 comprises 15 residues. The CDR3 sequence is CASSEEGGRTYEQYF. CDR3 bases: TGTGCCAGCAGTGAAGAGGGGGGACGTACCTACGAGCAGTACTTC.

The chain is built from TRBV5-1 and TRBJ2-3, with 10 nucleotides matching TRBD2. Trimming took 6 bases from V and 0 from J; bases not matched to a gene: 4. The CDR3 consists of 15 residues. Germline CDR1 reads SGHRS; CDR2 reads YFSETQ. The CDR3 region has the DNA TGCGCCAGCACCCTAGCGGGGGTAAGCACAGATACGCAGTATTTT. This sequence encodes CASTLAGVSTDTQYF. Variable domain in full (rest from reference TRBV5-1 and TRBJ2-3): KAGVTQTPRYLIKTRGQQVTLSCSPISGHRSVSWYQQTPGQGLQFLFEYFSETQRNKGNFPGRFSGRQFSNSRSEMNVSTLELGDSALYLCASTLAGVSTDTQYFGPGTRLTVL.

V gene TRBV2 combines with J gene TRBJ2-4; 8 bases line up with TRBD1. The V segment lost 4 bases and the J segment 8 bases; nucleotides outside the gene matches: 4. This CDR3 region has 13 residues. CDR1 and CDR2 (germline): SNHLY, FYNNEI. CDR3 sequence (DNA): TGTGCCAGCAGTGGACAGGGGACAGACATTCAGTACTTC. Translating gives CASSGQGTDIQYF.

The V and J genes are TRBV21-1 and TRBJ2-7. TRBV21-1 is described as a pseudogene. The CDR3 length is 12 residues. DNA for the CDR3: TGTGCCAGCAGCAAGAAAGGCTACGAGCAGTACTTC. Its protein product is CASSKKGYEQYF.

The V and J genes are TRBV5-1 and TRBJ1-3; the D is unclear. Germline CDR1 SGHRS, CDR2 YFSETQ. This CDR3 is built from 14 residues. V shed 1 base and J shed 2 bases, with 7 bases lying between them. CDR3 sequence reads: CASSLPGAGNTIYF. The CDR3 DNA follows: TGCGCCAGCAGCTTGCCCGGGGCTGGAAACACCATATATTTT.

This sequence joins TRBV28 and TRBJ1-2, with D perhaps TRBD1 (5 bases). This CDR3 has 14 residues. The germline CDR1 and CDR2 sequences are MDHEN and SYDVKM. Between the trimmed V and J ends, which lost 5 bases and 0 bases, there was a span of 10 bases. The CDR3 region is CASSLEGTNYGYTF. The CDR3 coding sequence is TGTGCCAGCAGTCTCGAGGGGACTAACTATGGCTACACCTTC.

The V call is TRBV5-1, the J call TRBJ1-6; D unclear. This CDR3 contains 16 residues. V was shortened by 0 bases and J by 4 bases, with 11 bases between the two germline ends. The germline CDR1 and CDR2 sequences are SGHRS and YFSETQ. CDR3: CASSLDARRYNSPLHF. CDR3 coding DNA: TGCGCCAGCAGCTTGGATGCCCGACGTTATAATTCACCCCTCCACTTT.

J is TRBJ1-1 and V is TRBV7-8, with D unresolved. This CDR3 is built from 13 residues. Germline values: CDR1 SGHVS, CDR2 FQNEAQ. V lost 5 bases to trimming and J lost 0 bases, with 7 bases between them. CDR3 in amino acids: CASSHSMNTEAFF. CDR3 bases: TGTGCCAGCAGCCACAGTATGAACACTGAAGCTTTCTTT.

This chain connects TRBV10-1 to TRBJ2-2, with D unresolved. CDR1 WNHNN and CDR2 SYGVQD come from the germline V gene (reference sequence). Between the trimmed V and J ends, which lost 6 bases and 1 base, there was a span of 9 bases. The CDR3 is 14 residues long. This CDR3 reads CASRTSGNTGELFF. The CDR3 coding sequence is TGCGCCAGCAGGACGTCCGGGAACACCGGGGAGCTGTTTTTT.

This chain joins TRBV5-6 and TRBJ1-2; 9 nucleotides align to TRBD1. The germline CDR1 and CDR2 sequences are SGHDT and YYEEEE. J lost 7 bases, V lost 4 bases, and 8 bases had no gene match. The CDR3 length is 14 residues. DNA of the CDR3: TGTGCCAGCAGCCGACGGGACAGGGCCGGTGGCTACACCTTC. Encoded protein: CASSRRDRAGGYTF.

This clone has just one count. This chain joins TRBV4-1 and TRBJ2-3; the match to TRBD1 covers 7 bases. V gave up 4 bases and J gave up 1 base; unmatched junction bases: 2. Germline assignment: CDR1 MGHRA and CDR2 YSYEKL. The CDR3 spans 14 residues. CDR3 bases: TGCGCCAGCAGCCGAGGACAGGGCACAGATACGCAGTATTTT. Translating it yields CASSRGQGTDTQYF.

This chain uses TRBV19 with TRBJ2-1; 13 nucleotides agree with TRBD2. The CDR3 sequence is 16 residues long. Trimming took 1 base from V and 6 from J; bases not matched to a gene: 3. Germline CDR1 is LNHDA and CDR2 is SQIVND (reference sequence). The CDR3 nucleotides are TGTGCCAGTAGTATAGGTGGGACTAGCGGGACCAATGAGCAGTTCTTC. It specifies CASSIGGTSGTNEQFF.